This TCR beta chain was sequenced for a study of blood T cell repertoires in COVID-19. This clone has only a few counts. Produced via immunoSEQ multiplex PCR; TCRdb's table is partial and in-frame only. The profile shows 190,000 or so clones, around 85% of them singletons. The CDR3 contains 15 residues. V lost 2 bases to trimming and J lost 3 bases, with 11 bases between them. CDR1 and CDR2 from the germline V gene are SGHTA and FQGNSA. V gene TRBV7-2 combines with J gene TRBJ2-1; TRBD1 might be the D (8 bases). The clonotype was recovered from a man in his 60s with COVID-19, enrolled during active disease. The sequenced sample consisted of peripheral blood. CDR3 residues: CASSLTGGDYNEQFF. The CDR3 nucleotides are TGTGCCAGCAGCTTAACAGGGGGGGACTACAATGAGCAGTTCTTC.